This T cell receptor (beta chain) was captured by sequencing in a study of T cells in Graves' hyperthyroidism and ophthalmopathy (dated by TCRdb to the late 2010s). Broadly, across the study: Peripheral blood was collected at initial diagnosis, before any treatment. After sampling, hyperthyroidism patients received methimazole starting at 30 mg daily, and ophthalmopathy patients received high-dose intravenous methylprednisolone. Whether ophthalmopathy could be predicted prospectively was tested in an independent validation cohort made up of 18 to 20 hyperthyroidism patients plus 17 patients who later progressed to ophthalmopathy. To identify distinguishing TCR V-J signatures, a discovery cohort of 90 to 100 patients was used, comprising roughly 45 with Graves' ophthalmopathy and approximately 57 with stable Graves' hyperthyroidism. In addition, the study compared T-cell repertoires in thyroid tissue and in blood from roughly 6 Graves' hyperthyroidism patients. The roughly 100 discovery patients were randomly split 7:3 into training and test sets. According to the paper, TCR Vbeta CDR3 sequencing was carried out on approximately 140 peripheral blood samples, which came from about 45 ophthalmopathy, 75 to 80 hyperthyroidism and roughly 17 progressor patients. What the work shows at the level of the full study, not this receptor alone: A 13 V-J signature model separated ophthalmopathy from stable hyperthyroidism, with 87.88% sensitivity and 81% to 83% specificity in cross-validation and 80%/75% in testing. Most expanded thyroid clonotypes (frequency above 0.001) were also found in blood, which suggests that blood repertoires may mirror thyroid immune responses. In validation, progression to ophthalmopathy was predicted by the model with 55% to 71% sensitivity and 72% to 80% specificity, a median of 6.5 months before onset. Sample size was not statistically predetermined, and investigators were not blinded to group allocation.

This clonotype appeared a few times. The specificity of this receptor is unknown. No much larger clonotype is one base removed from it; base qualities were not supplied. Stable Graves' hyperthyroidism was defined as the absence of progression to ophthalmopathy over 18 months of follow-up. Hyperthyroidism patients were newly diagnosed, with disease duration under 2 months, and aged 18 to 65 years. Patients with uncontrolled infections, other autoimmune diseases, pregnancy or lactation were excluded. Diagnoses were established on the basis of clinical symptoms, serum thyroxine and TRAb, thyroid ultrasound, and orbital computed tomography. PBMCs were separated from roughly 10 ml of fresh peripheral blood using Ficoll-Paque density gradient centrifugation. Trizol reagent was used to extract total RNA, and RNA quality was then checked on an Agilent 2100 Bioanalyzer. Germline trimming amounts to 3 bases on V and 1 base on J, with 4 as the count of junction bases outside the gene matches. CDR3 length: 16 amino acids, cysteine to phenylalanine. The CDR3 DNA has 48 bases and is translated from base 1. Taken from the germline V gene, the CDR1 and CDR2 loops are KGHDR and SFDVKD.

TCR beta CDR3 regions were amplified from RNA transcripts. A first-round RT-PCR of the TCR CDR3 used the HTBI primer set with the Qiagen OneStep RT-PCR kit. Libraries were constructed in a second round of multiplex PCR, after which size selection and purification were performed. Libraries were sequenced paired-end with 100 bp reads on an Illumina HiSeq2000. The original methods were these. SOAPnuke was used to process the raw data, removing reads that contained adapters or uncalled bases, had a mean Phred below 15, or lacked an exact match to the constant primer or identifier. High-quality paired reads were merged using COPE v1.2.5, and each unique nucleotide sequence was defined as a clonotype. MiTCR v1.1 was used to align the clonotypes against IMGT TRBV, TRBD and TRBJ reference segments. The analysis was restricted to V-J combinations with a frequency above 0.0001, which together covered about 99% of the repertoires. A TCS score was defined as the ratio of F50 (clonal expansion) to E x V (chaos), with BLOSUM62-based TCRdist applied between CDR3 peptides within each V-J. Welch's t-statistics and random forest reduced just over 500 V-J features to about 13, which were used in a naive Bayes classifier (R e1071). TCRdb trimmed the raw reads at Q25, called clones with MiXCR and kept productive beta chains. Merged by CDR3 protein, the rows form single entries marked with the most common genes and DNA. The V and J calls and clone size come from TCRdb's table, not from the authors' own analysis. Here the sample has about 300,000 distinct CDR3 sequences; around 16% occur a single time. The ten largest make up roughly 31% of the sample.

The sequence is built from TRBV24-1 and TRBJ2-2; a stretch of 7 junction bases matches TRBD2. Sequencing was carried out using blood. This TCR was recovered from a man aged 25-40 years with Graves' hyperthyroidism. CDR3 reads: CATSDPTSRNTGELFF. Read as DNA, the sequence is TGTGCCACCAGTGATCCGACTAGCAGGAACACCGGGGAGCTGTTTTTT.